This TCR beta chain was sequenced during a study of human T cells and chemical hapten exposure. As for time point: patch test 2, 6 weeks after DPC sensitization. Described treatment: therapeutic diphenylcyclopropenone sensitization with weekly scalp DPC. TCRdb used MiXCR to reprocess the RACE reads, holding one entry per CDR3 protein. The table has tens of thousands of distinct CDR3 sequences, 11% seen once; the top ten hold 1.5% to 2%. Germline CDR1 SGHTA, CDR2 FQGNSA. The J segment lost 9 bases and the V segment lost 4 bases, leaving 10 bases of the junction unmatched. CDR3 length equals 15 residues.

The TCR comes from a man aged 18 to 30 with alopecia areata. Some clones in this sample may be carry-over from other donors' samples. The sample in question was whole blood, obtained in connection with sensitization to the hapten diphenylcyclopropenone (DPC). V usage is TRBV7-2 and J usage is TRBJ1-5; TRBD1 matches at 9 bases. CDR3 sequence (DNA): TGTGCCAGCAGCTCGACAGGGGGAGCCAGCGGGCCCCAGCATTTT. This gives the protein CASSSTGGASGPQHF. Based on the CDR3 plus reference TRBV7-2 and TRBJ1-5, the full variable domain is GAGVSQSPSNKVTEKGKDVELRCDPISGHTALYWYRQSLGQGLEFLIYFQGNSAPDKSGLPSDRFSAERTGGSVSTLTIQRTQQEDSAVYLCASSSTGGASGPQHFGDGTRLSIL.